A selection of T cell receptor beta chains follows, all from one sample in a study of cytomegalovirus exposure and HLA in healthy donors. Some clones are missing from TCRdb's copy, which holds only in-frame ones; the method was immunoSEQ multiplex PCR. This repertoire shows 150,000 to 200,000 clones, 70% to 85% found once; its top ten account for 1.5% to 2%. The material sequenced was PBMCs. The receptors here all came from a woman aged 25-40 years in good health and CMV-seronegative. Both conserved end residues are part of each CDR3. The D gene is left open where the match is weak. The size field is filled for only some rows; it gives once, few, many or a size class.

cdr3_aa: CASSRSGRGGYNEQFF; cdr3_nt: TGTGCCAGCAGCCGATCGGGACGGGGGGGATACAATGAGCAGTTCTTC; j_call: TRBJ2-1; v_call: TRBV7-9; d_call: TRBD2; clone_size: NA
cdr3_aa: CAISGRTSGNQETQYF; cdr3_nt: TGTGCCATCAGTGGAAGGACTAGCGGAAACCAAGAGACCCAGTACTTC; j_call: TRBJ2-5; v_call: TRBV10-3; d_call: TRBD2; clone_size: once
cdr3_aa: CASSASDGYEQYF; cdr3_nt: TGTGCCAGCAGCGCTAGCGACGGCTACGAGCAGTACTTC; j_call: TRBJ2-7; v_call: TRBV7-7; d_call: NA; clone_size: NA
cdr3_aa: CASSLVGGTSTDTQYF; cdr3_nt: TGCGCCAGCAGTTTGGTTGGCGGGACTAGCACAGATACGCAGTATTTT; j_call: TRBJ2-3; v_call: TRBV5-1; d_call: NA; clone_size: NA
cdr3_aa: CASSVEGGGEAFF; cdr3_nt: TGTGCCAGCAGCGTAGAAGGAGGTGGAGAAGCTTTCTTT; j_call: TRBJ1-1; v_call: TRBV9; d_call: NA; clone_size: NA
cdr3_aa: CASSYTGIAGGRDTQYF; cdr3_nt: TGTGCCAGCAGTTATACAGGAATAGCGGGGGGAAGGGATACGCAGTATTTT; j_call: TRBJ2-3; v_call: TRBV7-3; d_call: TRBD2; clone_size: NA
cdr3_aa: CASSGQGYSYSPLHF; cdr3_nt: TGTGCCAGCAGTGGACAGGGATATTCTTATTCACCCCTCCACTTT; j_call: TRBJ1-6; v_call: TRBV6-1; d_call: TRBD1; clone_size: NA
cdr3_aa: CASSSARVAGSSYEQYF; cdr3_nt: TGTGCCAGCAGCTCGGCCCGGGTAGCGGGGAGCTCCTACGAGCAGTACTTC; j_call: TRBJ2-7; v_call: TRBV7-9; d_call: TRBD2; clone_size: NA
cdr3_aa: CASSVGTDRTDTQYF; cdr3_nt: TGCGCCAGCAGCGTCGGGACAGATCGCACAGATACGCAGTATTTT; j_call: TRBJ2-3; v_call: TRBV5-1; d_call: TRBD1; clone_size: NA
cdr3_aa: CASSQEGQPNEKLFF; cdr3_nt: TGCGCCAGCAGCCAAGAGGGACAGCCTAATGAAAAACTGTTTTTT; j_call: TRBJ1-4; v_call: TRBV4-3; d_call: TRBD1; clone_size: NA